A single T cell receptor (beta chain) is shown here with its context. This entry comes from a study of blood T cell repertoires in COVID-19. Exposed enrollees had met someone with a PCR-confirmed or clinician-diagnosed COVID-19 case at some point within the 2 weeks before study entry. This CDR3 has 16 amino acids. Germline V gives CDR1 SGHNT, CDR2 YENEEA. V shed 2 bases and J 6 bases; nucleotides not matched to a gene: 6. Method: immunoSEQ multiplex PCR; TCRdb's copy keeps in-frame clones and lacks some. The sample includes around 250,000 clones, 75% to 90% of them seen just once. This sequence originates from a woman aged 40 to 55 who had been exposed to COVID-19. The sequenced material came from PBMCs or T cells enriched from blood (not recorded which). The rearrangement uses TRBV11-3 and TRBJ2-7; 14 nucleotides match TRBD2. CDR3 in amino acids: CASSLSGTSGGGEQYF. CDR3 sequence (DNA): TGTGCCAGCAGCTTATCCGGGACTAGCGGGGGAGGCGAGCAGTACTTC.